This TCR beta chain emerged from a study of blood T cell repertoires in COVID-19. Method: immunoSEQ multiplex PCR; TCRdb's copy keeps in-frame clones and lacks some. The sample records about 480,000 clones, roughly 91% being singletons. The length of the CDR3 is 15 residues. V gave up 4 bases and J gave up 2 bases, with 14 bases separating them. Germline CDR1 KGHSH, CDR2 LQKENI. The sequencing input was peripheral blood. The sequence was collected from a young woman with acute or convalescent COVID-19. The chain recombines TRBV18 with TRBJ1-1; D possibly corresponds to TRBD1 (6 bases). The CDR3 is CASSRDKGLNTEAFF. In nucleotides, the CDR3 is TGTGCCAGCTCACGGGACAAGGGCCTAAACACTGAAGCTTTCTTT.